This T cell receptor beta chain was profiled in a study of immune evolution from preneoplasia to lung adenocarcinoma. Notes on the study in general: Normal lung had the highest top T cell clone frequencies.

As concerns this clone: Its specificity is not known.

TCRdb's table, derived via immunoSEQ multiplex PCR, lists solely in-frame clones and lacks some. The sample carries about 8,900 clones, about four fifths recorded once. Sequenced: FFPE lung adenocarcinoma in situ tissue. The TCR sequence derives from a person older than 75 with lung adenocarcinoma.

The CDR3 DNA sequence: TGTGCCAGCTCACCCCCGAACCACGCAACTAATGAAAAACTGTTTTTT. Translating it yields CASSPPNHATNEKLFF. This chain connects TRBV18 to TRBJ1-4; D is unclear. Trimming shortened V by 3 bases and J by 0 bases, and 11 bases separated the two germline ends. Germline assignment: CDR1 KGHSH and CDR2 LQKENI. The CDR3 runs to 16 residues.